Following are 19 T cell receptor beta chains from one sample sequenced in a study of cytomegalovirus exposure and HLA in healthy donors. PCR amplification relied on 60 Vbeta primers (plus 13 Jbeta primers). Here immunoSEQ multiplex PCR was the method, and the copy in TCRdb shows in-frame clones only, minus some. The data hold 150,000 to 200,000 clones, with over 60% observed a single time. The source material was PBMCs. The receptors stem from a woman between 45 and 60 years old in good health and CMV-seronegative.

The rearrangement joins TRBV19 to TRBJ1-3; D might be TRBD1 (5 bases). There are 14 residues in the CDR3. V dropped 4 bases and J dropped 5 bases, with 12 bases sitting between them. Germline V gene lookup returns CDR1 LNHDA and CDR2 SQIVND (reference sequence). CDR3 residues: CASSNQGGRNTIYF. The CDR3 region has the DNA TGTGCCAGTAGTAACCAGGGAGGACGAAACACCATATATTTT. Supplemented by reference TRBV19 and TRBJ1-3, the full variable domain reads DGGITQSPKYLFRKEGQNVTLSCEQNLNHDAMYWYRQDPGQGLRLIYYSQIVNDFQKGDIAEGYSVSREKKESFPLTVTSAQKNPTAFYLCASSNQGGRNTIYFGEGSWLTVV.

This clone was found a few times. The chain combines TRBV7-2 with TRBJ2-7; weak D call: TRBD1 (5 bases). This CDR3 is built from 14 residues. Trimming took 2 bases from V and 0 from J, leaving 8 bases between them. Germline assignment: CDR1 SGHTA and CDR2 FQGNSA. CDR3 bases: TGTGCCAGCAGCTTACAGGGTGGCTCCTACGAGCAGTACTTC. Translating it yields CASSLQGGSYEQYF.

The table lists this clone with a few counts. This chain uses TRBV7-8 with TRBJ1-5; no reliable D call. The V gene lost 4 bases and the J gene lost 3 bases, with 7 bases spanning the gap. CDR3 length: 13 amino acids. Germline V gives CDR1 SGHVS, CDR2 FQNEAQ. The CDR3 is CASSSGNNQPQHF. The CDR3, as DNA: TGTGCCAGCAGCTCAGGAAACAATCAGCCCCAGCATTTT.

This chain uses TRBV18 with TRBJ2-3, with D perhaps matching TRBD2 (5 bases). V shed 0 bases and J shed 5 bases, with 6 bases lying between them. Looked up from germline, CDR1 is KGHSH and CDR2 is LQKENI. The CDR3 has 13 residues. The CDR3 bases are TGTGCCAGCTCACCACCGGGAGAAGATACGCAGTATTTT. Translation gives CASSPPGEDTQYF.

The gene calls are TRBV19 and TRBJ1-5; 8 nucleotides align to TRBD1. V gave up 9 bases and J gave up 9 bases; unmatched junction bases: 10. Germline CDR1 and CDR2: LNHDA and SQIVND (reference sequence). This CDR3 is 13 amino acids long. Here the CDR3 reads CASHRQGSGPQHF. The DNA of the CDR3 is TGTGCCAGCCACAGACAGGGGTCCGGGCCCCAGCATTTT.

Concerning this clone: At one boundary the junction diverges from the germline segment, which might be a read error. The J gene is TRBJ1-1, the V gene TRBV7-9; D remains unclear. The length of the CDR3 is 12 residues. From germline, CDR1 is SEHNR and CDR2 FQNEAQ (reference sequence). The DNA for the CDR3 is TGTTCCAGCAGCCTAATGAACACTGAAGCTTTCTTT. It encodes CSSSLMNTEAFF. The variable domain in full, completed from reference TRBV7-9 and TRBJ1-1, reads DTGVSQNPRHKITKRGQNVTFRCDPISEHNRLYWYRQTLGQGPEFLTYFQNEAQLEKSRLLSDRFSAERPKGSFSTLEIQRTEQGDSAMYLCSSSLMNTEAFFGQGTRLTVV.

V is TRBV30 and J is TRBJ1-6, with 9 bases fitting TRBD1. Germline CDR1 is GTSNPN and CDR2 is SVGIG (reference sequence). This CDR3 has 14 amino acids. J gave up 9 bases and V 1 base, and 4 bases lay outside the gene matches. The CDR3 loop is CAWSALDRGSPLHF. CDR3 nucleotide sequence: TGTGCCTGGAGTGCCCTGGACAGGGGTTCACCCCTCCACTTT.

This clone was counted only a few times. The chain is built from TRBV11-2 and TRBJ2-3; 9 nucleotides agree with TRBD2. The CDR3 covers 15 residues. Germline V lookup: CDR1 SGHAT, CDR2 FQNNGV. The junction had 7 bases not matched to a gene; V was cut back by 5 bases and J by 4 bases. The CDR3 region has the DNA TGTGCCAGCAGCCCGGGACTAGCTGGTGCAGATACGCAGTATTTT. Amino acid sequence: CASSPGLAGADTQYF.

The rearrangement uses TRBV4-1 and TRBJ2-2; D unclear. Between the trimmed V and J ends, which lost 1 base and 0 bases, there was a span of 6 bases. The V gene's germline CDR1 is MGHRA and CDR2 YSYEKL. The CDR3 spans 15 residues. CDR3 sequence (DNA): TGCGCCAGCAGCCAAGGGCAGGCGAACACCGGGGAGCTGTTTTTT. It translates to CASSQGQANTGELFF.

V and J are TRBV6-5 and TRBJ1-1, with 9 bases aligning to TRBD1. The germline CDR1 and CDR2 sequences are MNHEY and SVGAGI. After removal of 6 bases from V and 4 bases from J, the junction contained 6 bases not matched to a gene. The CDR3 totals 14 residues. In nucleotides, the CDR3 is TGTGCCAGCAGCACAGGGGGCGGGATCACTGAAGCTTTCTTT. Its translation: CASSTGGGITEAFF.

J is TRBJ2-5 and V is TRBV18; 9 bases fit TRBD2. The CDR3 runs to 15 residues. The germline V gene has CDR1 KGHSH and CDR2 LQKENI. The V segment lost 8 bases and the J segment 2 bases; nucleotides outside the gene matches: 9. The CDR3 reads CASRRASGIQETQYF. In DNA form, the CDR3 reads TGTGCCAGCAGACGGGCTAGCGGGATTCAAGAGACCCAGTACTTC.

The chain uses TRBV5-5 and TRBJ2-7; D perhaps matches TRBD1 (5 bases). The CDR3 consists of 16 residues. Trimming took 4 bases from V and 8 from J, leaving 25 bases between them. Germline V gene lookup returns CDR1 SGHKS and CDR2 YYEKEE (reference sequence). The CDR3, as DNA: TGTGCCAGCAGCCGGCTGCCAGTACAGGTCACGACGAAGCAGTACTTC. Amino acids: CASSRLPVQVTTKQYF.

The CDR3 reads CASSPTSGGIYNEQFF. The CDR3 DNA follows: TGTGCCAGCAGTCCGACTAGCGGGGGGATATACAATGAGCAGTTCTTC. V is TRBV28 and J is TRBJ2-1, with 13 bases matching TRBD2. The CDR3 loop spans 16 amino acids. V shed 5 bases, J shed 4 bases, and the junction held 5 bases outside the gene matches. Germline assignment: CDR1 MDHEN and CDR2 SYDVKM. The whole variable domain, remainder taken from reference TRBV28 and TRBJ2-1, is DVKVTQSSRYLVKRTGEKVFLECVQDMDHENMFWYRQDPGLGLRLIYFSYDVKMKEKGDIPEGYSVSREKKERFSLILESASTNQTSMYLCASSPTSGGIYNEQFFGPGTRLTVL.

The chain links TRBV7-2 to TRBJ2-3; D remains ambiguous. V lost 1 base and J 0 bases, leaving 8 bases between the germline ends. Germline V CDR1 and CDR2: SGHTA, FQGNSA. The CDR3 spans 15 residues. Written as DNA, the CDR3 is TGTGCCAGCAGCTTAGTCGTCAGAAGCACAGATACGCAGTATTTT. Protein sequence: CASSLVVRSTDTQYF.

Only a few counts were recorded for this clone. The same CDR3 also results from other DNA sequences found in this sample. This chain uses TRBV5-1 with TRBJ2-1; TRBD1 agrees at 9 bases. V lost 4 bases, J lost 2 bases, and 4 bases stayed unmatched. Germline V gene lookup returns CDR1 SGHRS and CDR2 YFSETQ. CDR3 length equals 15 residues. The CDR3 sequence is CASSAGQGTYNEQFF. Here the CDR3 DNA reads TGCGCCAGCAGCGCGGGACAGGGAACCTACAATGAGCAGTTCTTC.

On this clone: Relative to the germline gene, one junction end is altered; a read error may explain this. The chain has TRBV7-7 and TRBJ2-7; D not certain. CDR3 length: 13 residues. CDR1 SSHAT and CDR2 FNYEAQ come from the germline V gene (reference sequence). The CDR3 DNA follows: TGTGCTAGCAGCCAAGACACCTCCTACGAGCAGTACTTC. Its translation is CASSQDTSYEQYF.

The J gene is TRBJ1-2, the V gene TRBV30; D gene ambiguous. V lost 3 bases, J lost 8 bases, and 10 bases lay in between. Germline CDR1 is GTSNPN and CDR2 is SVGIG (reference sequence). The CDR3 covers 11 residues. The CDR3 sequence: CAWSPIGGYTF. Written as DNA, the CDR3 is TGTGCCTGGAGCCCTATCGGGGGCTACACCTTC.

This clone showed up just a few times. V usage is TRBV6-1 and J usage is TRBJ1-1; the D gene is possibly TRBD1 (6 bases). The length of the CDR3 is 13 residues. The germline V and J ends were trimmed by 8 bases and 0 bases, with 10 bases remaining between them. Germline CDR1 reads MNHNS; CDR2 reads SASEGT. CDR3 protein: CASGDTMNTEAFF. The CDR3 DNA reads TGTGCCAGCGGGGACACTATGAACACTGAAGCTTTCTTT.

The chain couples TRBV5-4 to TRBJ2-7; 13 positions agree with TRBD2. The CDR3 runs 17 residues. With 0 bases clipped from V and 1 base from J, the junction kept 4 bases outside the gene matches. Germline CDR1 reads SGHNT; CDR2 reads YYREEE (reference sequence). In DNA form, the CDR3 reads TGTGCCAGCAGCTTGGCGGGACTAGCGGGATTGTCCTACGAGCAGTACTTC. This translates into CASSLAGLAGLSYEQYF.